The next 21 T cell receptor beta chains were all read from a single sample in a study of cytomegalovirus exposure and HLA in healthy donors. Profiling relied on immunoSEQ multiplex PCR, and the TCRdb table lists in-frame clones only, not all of them. The table includes 150,000 to 200,000 clones, over 80% detected once. Sequenced: PBMCs. The origin of the receptors is a man aged 25-40 years in good health and CMV-seropositive.

This sequence joins TRBV7-2 and TRBJ2-2, with a tentative D call TRBD2 (6 bases). Germline lookup yields CDR1 SGHTA and CDR2 FQGNSA. V was pared by 2 bases and J by 2 bases, with 9 bases between. The CDR3 totals 15 residues. The CDR3, as DNA: TGTGCCAGCAGCTTATGGCGGGGTAACACCGGGGAGCTGTTTTTT. Its translation is CASSLWRGNTGELFF.

The V gene is TRBV10-1, the J gene TRBJ1-5, with D tentatively TRBD1 (6 bases). The CDR3 consists of 18 residues. Between the trimmed V and J ends, which lost 2 bases and 4 bases, there was a span of 21 bases. Germline CDR1 reads WNHNN; CDR2 reads SYGVQD (reference sequence). DNA for the CDR3: TGCGCCAGCAGTGAGCCGCCTCAAGCCGGGACACCGAATCAGCCCCAGCATTTT. This gives the protein CASSEPPQAGTPNQPQHF.

The chain recombines TRBV6-1 with TRBJ2-5; 7 bases match TRBD2. Germline-derived CDR1 and CDR2 are MNHNS and SASEGT. CDR3 length equals 13 residues. The V gene end was trimmed by 7 bases and the J gene end by 6 bases; junction bases not matched to a gene: 8. The CDR3 DNA is TGTGCCAGCACCTGGGGGGGTGAGAAGACCCAGTACTTC. Translating it yields CASTWGGEKTQYF.

The gene calls are TRBV27 and TRBJ1-5; TRBD1 might be the D (5 bases). The CDR3 loop spans 15 amino acids. Trimming took off 4 bases at V and 2 bases at J, with 12 bases between the two ends. The germline V gene encodes CDR1 MNHEY and CDR2 SMNVEV (reference sequence). Here the CDR3 DNA reads TGTGCCAGCAGTTGGGGGGGGATTGGCAATCAGCCCCAGCATTTT. This codes for CASSWGGIGNQPQHF.

The chain couples TRBV5-4 to TRBJ1-1; 9 bases line up with TRBD1. Germline CDR1 SGHNT, CDR2 YYREEE (reference sequence). The CDR3 contains 17 residues. The V gene end was trimmed by 1 base and the J gene end by 4 bases; junction bases not matched to a gene: 11. The CDR3 nucleotides read TGTGCCAGCAGCTTGCCCCCGGGACAGGGCCGAGGCACTGAAGCTTTCTTT. Translated: CASSLPPGQGRGTEAFF.

CDR3 in amino acids: CARSLPGGAGEAFF. In nucleotides, the CDR3 is TGTGCCAGAAGCCTTCCGGGAGGGGCGGGTGAAGCTTTCTTT. The chain combines TRBV7-5 with TRBJ1-1. TRBV7-5 is noted as a pseudogene. The CDR3 length is 14 residues.

V usage is TRBV7-6 and J usage is TRBJ1-5; maybe TRBD1 (6 bases). The CDR3 is made up of 15 amino acids. The germline V gene encodes CDR1 SGHVS and CDR2 FNYEAQ. Trimming removed 1 base at V and 7 bases at J, with 14 bases between. The CDR3 DNA follows: TGTGCCAGCAGCTTAGACGCGGGGGCGGGACAGCCCCAGCATTTT. This gives the protein CASSLDAGAGQPQHF.

The chain links TRBV2 to TRBJ2-3; 10 bases fit TRBD1. The CDR3 spans 15 residues. V trimming: 4 bases; J trimming: 3 bases; junction bases outside the gene matches: 4. Germline-derived CDR1 and CDR2 are SNHLY and FYNNEI. CDR3 in amino acids: CASSVVGQGTDTQYF. The CDR3 region has the DNA TGTGCCAGCAGTGTTGTGGGACAGGGGACAGATACGCAGTATTTT.

The rearrangement links TRBV4-1 to TRBJ2-2, with 7 positions matching TRBD2. The CDR3 runs to 17 residues. CDR1 is MGHRA, CDR2 YSYEKL, per germline. The ends lost 0 bases at V and 1 base at J; junction bases unmatched: 5. For the CDR3, the DNA is TGCGCCAGCAGCCAAGATAGTCCGGGGGGGAACACCGGGGAGCTGTTTTTT. Translated: CASSQDSPGGNTGELFF.

V and J are TRBV2 and TRBJ2-7, with 8 nucleotides matching TRBD2. V lost 4 bases to trimming and J lost 6 bases; unmatched junction nucleotides: 8. The CDR3 is 14 amino acids. The V gene's germline CDR1 is SNHLY and CDR2 FYNNEI. This chain's CDR3 is CASSVAGSLIEQYF. CDR3 sequence (DNA): TGTGCCAGCAGTGTAGCGGGGAGTCTCATCGAGCAGTACTTC.

The rearrangement links TRBV5-4 to TRBJ1-2; 7 bases map to TRBD1. The germline CDR1 and CDR2 sequences are SGHNT and YYREEE (reference sequence). The CDR3 extends over 13 amino acids. V lost 5 bases and J lost 8; bases outside the gene matches: 9. The DNA of the CDR3 is TGTGCCAGCAGTTTTGACAGGGCGAACGGCTACACCTTC. It translates to CASSFDRANGYTF.

The V gene is TRBV27, the J gene TRBJ2-7; 8 positions match TRBD2. The CDR3 is made up of 14 amino acids. In germline, CDR1 is MNHEY, CDR2 SMNVEV (reference sequence). J gave up 5 bases and V 6 bases, and 9 bases lay outside the gene matches. In nucleotides, the CDR3 is TGTGCCAGCAGCCCGCGGGGGGTGAGTAACGAGCAGTACTTC. This codes for CASSPRGVSNEQYF.

The chain couples TRBV7-9 to TRBJ1-3; 10 bases match TRBD1. The trim removed 7 bases at V and 2 bases at J, leaving 14 bases unmatched. CDR3 length: 18 residues. The germline CDR1 and CDR2 sequences are SEHNR and FQNEAQ (reference sequence). CDR3 residues: CASIHPVGTGVAGNTIYF. The CDR3 coding sequence is TGTGCCAGCATCCACCCCGTGGGGACAGGGGTCGCTGGAAACACCATATATTTT.

The chain couples TRBV28 to TRBJ2-7, with 12 bases aligning to TRBD1. From germline, CDR1 is MDHEN and CDR2 SYDVKM. The CDR3 sequence is 14 residues long. CDR3 residues: CASLGTGGTYEQYF. The CDR3 nucleotides read TGTGCTTCCCTCGGGACAGGGGGCACCTACGAGCAGTACTTC.

This chain uses TRBV15 with TRBJ2-3; weak D call: TRBD1 (6 bases). Between the trimmed V and J ends, which lost 1 base and 4 bases, there was a span of 15 bases. This CDR3 contains 16 residues. CDR1 is LNHNV and CDR2 is YYDKDF in the germline V gene (reference sequence). CDR3 loop: CATSRAGTSEADTQYF. The CDR3 DNA is TGTGCCACCAGCAGAGCCGGGACATCCGAGGCAGATACGCAGTATTTT.

This clone was found a few times. The CDR3 here is CASSPRVRTGSATNEKLFF. CDR3 nucleotide sequence: TGTGCCAGCTCACCCCGAGTAAGAACAGGGTCGGCAACTAATGAAAAACTGTTTTTT. The chain joins TRBV18 to TRBJ1-4; TRBD1 is a possible D gene (6 bases). The length of the CDR3 is 19 residues. Trimming removed 3 bases from V and 0 bases from J, with 20 bases in between. Germline V gives CDR1 KGHSH, CDR2 LQKENI.

The chain carries TRBV6-5 and TRBJ2-7; possible D gene TRBD1, 8 bases. The V end lost 7 bases, the J end lost 3 bases, and 10 bases lay between the germline ends. The germline V gene has CDR1 MNHEY and CDR2 SVGAGI. The CDR3 loop spans 12 amino acids. This CDR3 is CASNRGGYEQYF. In DNA form, the CDR3 reads TGTGCCAGCAACAGGGGGGGCTACGAGCAGTACTTC.

The gene calls are TRBV7-6 and TRBJ1-4, with TRBD1 matching over 7 bases. With V trimmed by 1 base and J by 8 bases, 16 bases remained unmatched. The CDR3 length is 18 residues. From germline, CDR1 is SGHVS and CDR2 FNYEAQ. CDR3 coding DNA: TGTGCCAGCAGCTTAGGAGGAGGTTTAGGGGGCAGAAGGGAAAAACTGTTTTTT. Translating gives CASSLGGGLGGRREKLFF.

The chain combines TRBV2 with TRBJ1-5; 7 bases are a match to TRBD1. Germline CDR1 is SNHLY and CDR2 is FYNNEI. The CDR3 runs 15 residues. V shed 8 bases and J 0 bases; nucleotides not matched to a gene: 7. The CDR3 bases are TGTGCCAGCCGAGGGACAGCCTATAGCAATCAGCCCCAGCATTTT. Translated, it gives CASRGTAYSNQPQHF.

This sequence joins TRBV27 and TRBJ2-7; D might be TRBD2 (6 bases). CDR3 length: 15 residues. V lost 5 bases to trimming and J lost 1 base, with 15 bases between them. Germline values: CDR1 MNHEY, CDR2 SMNVEV (reference sequence). The CDR3 sequence: CASSAGPSGSYEQYF. The CDR3 nucleotides are TGTGCCAGCAGTGCCGGGCCCAGCGGGTCCTACGAGCAGTACTTC.

The rearrangement joins TRBV11-2 to TRBJ1-4; TRBD1 matches 8 bases. With V trimmed by 3 bases and J by 7 bases, 10 bases remained unmatched. Germline V lookup: CDR1 SGHAT, CDR2 FQNNGV. CDR3 length: 16 amino acids. CDR3 sequence (DNA): TGTGCCAGCAGCTTCGGCCGGACAGGGAACAGTGAAAAACTGTTTTTT. It translates to CASSFGRTGNSEKLFF. The full variable domain, its missing parts supplied by reference TRBV11-2 and TRBJ1-4, is EAGVAQSPRYKIIEKRQSVAFWCNPISGHATLYWYQQILGQGPKLLIQFQNNGVVDDSQLPKDRFSAERLKGVDSTLKIQPAKLEDSAVYLCASSFGRTGNSEKLFFGSGTQLSVL.